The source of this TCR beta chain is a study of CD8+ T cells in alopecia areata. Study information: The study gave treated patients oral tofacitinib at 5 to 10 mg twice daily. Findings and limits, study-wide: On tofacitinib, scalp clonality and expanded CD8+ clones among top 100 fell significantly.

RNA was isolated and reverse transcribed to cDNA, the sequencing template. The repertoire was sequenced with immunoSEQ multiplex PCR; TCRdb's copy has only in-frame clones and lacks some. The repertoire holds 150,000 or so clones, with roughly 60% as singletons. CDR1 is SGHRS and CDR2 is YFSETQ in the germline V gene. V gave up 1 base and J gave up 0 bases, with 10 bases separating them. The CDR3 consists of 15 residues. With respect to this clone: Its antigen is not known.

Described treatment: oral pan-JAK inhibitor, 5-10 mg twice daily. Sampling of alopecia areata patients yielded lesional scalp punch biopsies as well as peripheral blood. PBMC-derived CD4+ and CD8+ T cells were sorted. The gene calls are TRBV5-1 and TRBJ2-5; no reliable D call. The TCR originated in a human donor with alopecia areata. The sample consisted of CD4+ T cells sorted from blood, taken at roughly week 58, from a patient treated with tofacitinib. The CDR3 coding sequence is TGCGCCAGCAGCTTGTCAGGCCCATACCAAGAGACCCAGTACTTC. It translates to CASSLSGPYQETQYF.